This T cell receptor beta chain emerged from a study of T cell repertoires in cytomegalovirus infection. A single record per CDR3 protein comes from TCRdb applying MiXCR to the reads. The sample has around 800,000 distinct CDR3 sequences, around a third seen once. As for this clonotype: The antigen is not known.

The CDR3 length is 13 residues. Germline CDR1 reads SEHNR; CDR2 reads FQNEAQ (reference sequence). Trimming removed 2 bases at V and 8 bases at J, with 12 bases between. The specimen was cultured CD8+ T cells from PBMCs, collected from culture after CMV antigen stimulation. The J gene is TRBJ1-2, the V gene TRBV7-9; unclear D gene. This TCR was sampled from a human donor in good health (CMV status not recorded). Some clones in this sample may be carry-over from other donors' samples. The CDR3 DNA follows: TGTGCCAGCAGCTTAACCGACTCATCCGGCTACACCTTC. It specifies CASSLTDSSGYTF.